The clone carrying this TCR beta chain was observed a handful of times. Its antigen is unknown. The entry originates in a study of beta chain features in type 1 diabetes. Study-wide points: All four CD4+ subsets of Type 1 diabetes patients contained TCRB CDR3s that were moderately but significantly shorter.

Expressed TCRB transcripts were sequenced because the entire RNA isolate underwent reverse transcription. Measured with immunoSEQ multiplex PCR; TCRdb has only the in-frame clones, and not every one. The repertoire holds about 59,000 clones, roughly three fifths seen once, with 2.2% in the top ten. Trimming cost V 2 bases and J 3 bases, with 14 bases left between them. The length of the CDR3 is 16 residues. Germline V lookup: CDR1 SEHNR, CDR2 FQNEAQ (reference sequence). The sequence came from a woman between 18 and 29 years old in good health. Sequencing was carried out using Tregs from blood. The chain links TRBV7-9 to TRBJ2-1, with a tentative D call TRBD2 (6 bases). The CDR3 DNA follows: TGTGCCAGCAGCTTATTAGAGGGACTTAACTACAATGAGCAGTTCTTC. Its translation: CASSLLEGLNYNEQFF. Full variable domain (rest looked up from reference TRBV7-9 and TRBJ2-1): DTGVSQNPRHKITKRGQNVTFRCDPISEHNRLYWYRQTLGQGPEFLTYFQNEAQLEKSRLLSDRFSAERPKGSFSTLEIQRTEQGDSAMYLCASSLLEGLNYNEQFFGPGTRLTVL.